This T cell receptor (beta chain) was recorded in a study of blood T cell repertoires in COVID-19 (dated by TCRdb to 2018 to 2021). Looking at the study overall: Collaborator samples came from the United States, Italy and Spain and covered acute and convalescent phases of COVID-19. HLA class I and class II types, where available, came from metadata supplied by the sample provider rather than from assay-based typing. A de-identified subject ID, COVID-19 status, age in years and sex were almost always included in the sample metadata. The prospective study material was composed of cDNA or gDNA derived from T cells, B-cell-depleted T cells, or PBMCs. A freely available public database, intended as a resource for researchers studying the immune response to SARS-CoV-2, is where the repertoires were released. The samples were drawn from the first 160 participants of the ongoing ImmuneRACE study and from 1,254 subjects provided by 6 global collaborators. Deeply sampled blood TCRbeta repertoires from subjects exposed to, actively infected with, or recovered from COVID-19 were included in the dataset. Summary of the overall study and its limitations: Clinical and demographic metadata were provided uncurated, with the amount varying by source and participant.

The immunoSEQ Assay, a bias-controlled multiplex PCR, was used to amplify TCRbeta CDR3 regions from genomic DNA. Under the source paper's analysis protocol: The number of nucleated cells in each sample was estimated from the amplification of reference gene primers within the assay. To quantify the absolute abundance of each unique TCRbeta CDR3 rearrangement, sequence reads were collapsed and filtered. For each sample, productive Simpson clonality was calculated as the square root of Simpson's diversity index over productive rearrangements. TCRdb stores this immuneACCESS table with in-frame sequences only. Part of the clones is absent; in the studies checked, under half of the shortfall reflects unresolved V genes, and no reason is known for the rest. V, J and clone size reflect that table, while D and trimming were determined from the DNA. This sample lists 490,000 or so clones; about 85% were detected once. 7% to 10% of the sample lies in the top ten.

Participants in the prospective study were aged roughly 18 to 89 years, lived in 24 United States geographic areas, and enrolled through a virtual design. Cohort assignment in the prospective study relied on participant-reported clinical history from a screening survey and a study questionnaire. ImmuneRACE Cohort 3 recovered participants were defined by two consecutive negative NP/OP PCR tests, healthcare professional clearance, or symptom resolution. Mobile phlebotomists in the prospective study collected whole blood, serum and a nasopharyngeal or oropharyngeal swab from every participant. Additional blood draws and questionnaires over an approximately two-month period could optionally be provided by prospective study participants. Prospective study blood samples were shipped either frozen or at room temperature before DNA extraction. Comment on this clone: What antigen it recognizes has not been identified. No base-level quality is on record; no much larger clone is a single base apart.

The sequenced sample was PBMCs or T cells enriched from blood (not recorded which). The receptor was isolated from an older woman who had recovered from COVID-19.

The CDR3 loop reads CSVWTGLSNQPQHF. Here is the DNA: TGCAGCGTTTGGACAGGGCTGAGCAATCAGCCCCAGCATTTT. The rearrangement combines TRBV29-1 with TRBJ1-5, with 8 bases matching TRBD1. From the germline V gene, CDR1 is SQVTM and CDR2 is ANQGSEA. Germline trimming amounts to 5 bases on V and 1 base on J, with 4 as the count of junction bases outside the gene matches. Inclusive of the bounding cysteine and phenylalanine, the CDR3 is 14 residues long. The retained sequence is limited to the CDR3, 42 bases, with the frame set at the first base.